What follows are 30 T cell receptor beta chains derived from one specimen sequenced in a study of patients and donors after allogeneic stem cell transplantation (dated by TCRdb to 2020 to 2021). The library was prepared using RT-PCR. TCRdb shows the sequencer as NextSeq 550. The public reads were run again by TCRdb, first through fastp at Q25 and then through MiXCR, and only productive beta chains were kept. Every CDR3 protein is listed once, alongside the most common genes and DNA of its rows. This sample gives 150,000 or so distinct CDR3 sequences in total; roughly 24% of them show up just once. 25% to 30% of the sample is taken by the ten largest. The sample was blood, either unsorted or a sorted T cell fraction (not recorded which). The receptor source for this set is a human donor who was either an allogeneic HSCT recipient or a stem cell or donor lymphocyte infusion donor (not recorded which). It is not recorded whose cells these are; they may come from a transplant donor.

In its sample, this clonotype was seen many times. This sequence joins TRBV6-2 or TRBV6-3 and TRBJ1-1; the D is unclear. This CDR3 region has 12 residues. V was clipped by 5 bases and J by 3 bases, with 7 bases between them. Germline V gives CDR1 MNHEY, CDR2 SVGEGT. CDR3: CASSPQYTEAFF. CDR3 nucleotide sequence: TGTGCCAGCAGTCCACAGTACACTGAAGCTTTCTTT.

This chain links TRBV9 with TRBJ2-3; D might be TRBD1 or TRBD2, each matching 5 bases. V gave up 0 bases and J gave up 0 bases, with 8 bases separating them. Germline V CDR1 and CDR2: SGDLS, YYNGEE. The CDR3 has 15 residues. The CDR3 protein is CASSVAEGSTDTQYF. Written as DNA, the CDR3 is TGTGCCAGCAGCGTAGCCGAGGGGAGCACAGATACGCAGTATTTT.

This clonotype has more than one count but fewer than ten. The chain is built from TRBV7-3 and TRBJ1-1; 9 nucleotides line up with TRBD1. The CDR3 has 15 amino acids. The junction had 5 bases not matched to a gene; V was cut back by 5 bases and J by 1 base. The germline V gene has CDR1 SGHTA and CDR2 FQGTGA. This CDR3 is CASSPRDRANTEAFF. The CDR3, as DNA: TGTGCCAGCAGCCCGCGGGACAGGGCGAACACTGAAGCTTTCTTT.

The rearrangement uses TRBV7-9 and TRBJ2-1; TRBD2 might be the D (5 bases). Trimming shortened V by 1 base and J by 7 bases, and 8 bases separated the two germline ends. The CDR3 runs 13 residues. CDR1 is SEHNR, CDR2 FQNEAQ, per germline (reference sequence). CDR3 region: CASSLEGGNEQFF. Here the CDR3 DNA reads TGTGCCAGCAGCTTAGAAGGCGGGAATGAGCAGTTCTTC.

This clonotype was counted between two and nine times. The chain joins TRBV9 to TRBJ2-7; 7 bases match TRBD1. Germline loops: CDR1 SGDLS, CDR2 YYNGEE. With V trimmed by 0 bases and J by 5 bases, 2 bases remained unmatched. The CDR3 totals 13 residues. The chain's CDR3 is CASSVEGADEQYF. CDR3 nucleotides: TGTGCCAGCAGCGTAGAGGGGGCGGACGAGCAGTACTTC.

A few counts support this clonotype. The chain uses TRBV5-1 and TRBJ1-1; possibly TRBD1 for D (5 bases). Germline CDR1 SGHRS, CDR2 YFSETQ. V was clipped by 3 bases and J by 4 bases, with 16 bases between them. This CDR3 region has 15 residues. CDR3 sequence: CASSSMGPQSTEAFF. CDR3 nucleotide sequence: TGCGCCAGCAGCTCAATGGGACCGCAGAGCACTGAAGCTTTCTTT. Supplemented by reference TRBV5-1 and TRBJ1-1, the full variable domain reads KAGVTQTPRYLIKTRGQQVTLSCSPISGHRSVSWYQQTPGQGLQFLFEYFSETQRNKGNFPGRFSGRQFSNSRSEMNVSTLELGDSALYLCASSSMGPQSTEAFFGQGTRLTVV.

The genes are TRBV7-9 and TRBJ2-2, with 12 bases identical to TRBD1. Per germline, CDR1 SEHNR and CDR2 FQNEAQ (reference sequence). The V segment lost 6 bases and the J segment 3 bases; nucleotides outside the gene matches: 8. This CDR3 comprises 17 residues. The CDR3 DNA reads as TGTGCCAGCAGTCCGGGACAGGGGGCATCGGACACCGGGGAGCTGTTTTTT. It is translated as CASSPGQGASDTGELFF.

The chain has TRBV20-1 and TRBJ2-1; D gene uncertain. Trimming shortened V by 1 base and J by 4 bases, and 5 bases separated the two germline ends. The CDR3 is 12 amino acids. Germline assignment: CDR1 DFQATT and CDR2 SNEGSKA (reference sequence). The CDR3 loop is CSARADYNEQFF. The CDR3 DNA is TGCAGTGCTAGAGCGGATTACAATGAGCAGTTCTTC.

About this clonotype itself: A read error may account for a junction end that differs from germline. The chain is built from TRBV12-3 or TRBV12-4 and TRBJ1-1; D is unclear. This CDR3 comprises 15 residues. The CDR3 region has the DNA TGTGCCAGCAGCCCTCTCCCGGAGGGCATTACTGCAGCTTTCTTT. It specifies CASSPLPEGITAAFF.

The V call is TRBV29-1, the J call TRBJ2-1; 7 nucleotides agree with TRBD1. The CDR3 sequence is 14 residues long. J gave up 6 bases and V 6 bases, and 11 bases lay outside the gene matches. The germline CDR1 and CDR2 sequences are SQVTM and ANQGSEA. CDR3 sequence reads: CSVSPNRQGNEQFF. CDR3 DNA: TGCAGCGTCTCCCCAAATCGACAGGGCAATGAGCAGTTCTTC.

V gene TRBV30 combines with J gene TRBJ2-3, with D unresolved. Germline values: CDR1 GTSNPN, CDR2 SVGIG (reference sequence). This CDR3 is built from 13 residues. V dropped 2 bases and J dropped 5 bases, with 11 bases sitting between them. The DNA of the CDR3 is TGTGCCTGGAGTAACGCAATGGGAGATACGCAGTATTTT. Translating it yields CAWSNAMGDTQYF.

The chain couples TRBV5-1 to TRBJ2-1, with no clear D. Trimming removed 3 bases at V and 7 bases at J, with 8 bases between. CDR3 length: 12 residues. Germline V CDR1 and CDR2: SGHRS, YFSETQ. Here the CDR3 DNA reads TGCGCCAGCAGCTCCGCAAGGAATGAGCAGTTCTTC. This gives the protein CASSSARNEQFF.

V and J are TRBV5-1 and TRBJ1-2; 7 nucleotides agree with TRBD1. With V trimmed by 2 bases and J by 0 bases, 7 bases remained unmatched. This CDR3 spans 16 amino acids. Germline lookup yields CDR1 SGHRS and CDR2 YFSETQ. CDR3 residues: CASSLGQARANYGYTF. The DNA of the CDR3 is TGCGCCAGCAGCTTAGGACAGGCCAGAGCTAACTATGGCTACACCTTC.

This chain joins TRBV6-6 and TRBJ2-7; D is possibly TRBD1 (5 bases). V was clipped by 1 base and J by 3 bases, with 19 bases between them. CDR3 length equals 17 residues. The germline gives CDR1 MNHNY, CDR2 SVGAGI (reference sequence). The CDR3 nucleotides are TGTGCCAGCAGTTACTTTGGTGGAACAGGCTGGGGCTACGAGCAGTACTTC. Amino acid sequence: CASSYFGGTGWGYEQYF.

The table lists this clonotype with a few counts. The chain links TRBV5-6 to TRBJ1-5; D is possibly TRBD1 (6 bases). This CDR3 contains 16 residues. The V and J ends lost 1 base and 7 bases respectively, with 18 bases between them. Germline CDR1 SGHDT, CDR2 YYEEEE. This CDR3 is CASSLLSGGAIQPQHF. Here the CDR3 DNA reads TGTGCCAGCAGCTTGCTCTCGGGGGGCGCGATCCAGCCCCAGCATTTT.

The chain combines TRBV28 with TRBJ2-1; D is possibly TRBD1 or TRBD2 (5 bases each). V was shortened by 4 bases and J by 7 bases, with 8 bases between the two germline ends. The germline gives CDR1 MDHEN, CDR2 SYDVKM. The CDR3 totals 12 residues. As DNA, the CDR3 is TGTGCCAGCAGTTGGGGACGGAATGAGCAGTTCTTC. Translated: CASSWGRNEQFF.

The CDR3 nucleotides read TGCAGTGCCCTCAGGGACACCGGGGAGCTGTTTTTT. Encoded protein: CSALRDTGELFF. The chain uses TRBV20-1 and TRBJ2-2; D might be TRBD1 (5 bases). Trimming shortened V by 6 bases and J by 3 bases, and 8 bases separated the two germline ends. The CDR3 has 12 amino acids. CDR1 and CDR2 from the germline V gene are DFQATT and SNEGSKA (reference sequence).

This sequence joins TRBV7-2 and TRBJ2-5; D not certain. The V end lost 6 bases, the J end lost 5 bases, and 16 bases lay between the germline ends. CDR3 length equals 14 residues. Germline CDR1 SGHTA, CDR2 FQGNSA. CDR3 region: CASSLSPAEETQYF. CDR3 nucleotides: TGTGCCAGCAGTCTATCTCCGGCAGAGGAGACCCAGTACTTC.

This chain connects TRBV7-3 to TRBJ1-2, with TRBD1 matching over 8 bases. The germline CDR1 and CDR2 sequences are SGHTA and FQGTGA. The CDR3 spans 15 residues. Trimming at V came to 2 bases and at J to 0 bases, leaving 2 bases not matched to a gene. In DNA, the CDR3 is TGTGCCAGCAGCTTAGAGGGACAGGCTAACTATGGCTACACCTTC. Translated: CASSLEGQANYGYTF. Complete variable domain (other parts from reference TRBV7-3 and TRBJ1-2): GAGVSQTPSNKVTEKGKYVELRCDPISGHTALYWYRQSLGQGPEFLIYFQGTGAADDSGLPNDRFFAVRPEGSVSTLKIQRTERGDSAVYLCASSLEGQANYGYTFGSGTRLTVV.

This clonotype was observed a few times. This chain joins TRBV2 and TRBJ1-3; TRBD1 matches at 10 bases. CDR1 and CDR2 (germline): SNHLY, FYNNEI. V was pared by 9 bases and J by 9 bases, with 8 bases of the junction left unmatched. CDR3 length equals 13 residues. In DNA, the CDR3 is TGTGCCAGTATACCGGGACAGGGGACCACCATATATTTT. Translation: CASIPGQGTTIYF.

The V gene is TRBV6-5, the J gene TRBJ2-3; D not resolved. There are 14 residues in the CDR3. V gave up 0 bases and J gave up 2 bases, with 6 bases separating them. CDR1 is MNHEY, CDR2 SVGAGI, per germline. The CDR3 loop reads CASSYSSATDTQYF. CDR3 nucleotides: TGTGCCAGCAGTTACTCCTCCGCCACAGATACGCAGTATTTT.

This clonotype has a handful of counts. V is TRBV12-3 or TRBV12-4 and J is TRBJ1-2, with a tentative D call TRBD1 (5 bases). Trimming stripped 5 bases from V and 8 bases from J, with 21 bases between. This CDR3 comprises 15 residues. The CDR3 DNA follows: TGTGCCAGCAGTCCTGCCCACCGACAGCCCTTAGGCTACACCTTC. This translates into CASSPAHRQPLGYTF.

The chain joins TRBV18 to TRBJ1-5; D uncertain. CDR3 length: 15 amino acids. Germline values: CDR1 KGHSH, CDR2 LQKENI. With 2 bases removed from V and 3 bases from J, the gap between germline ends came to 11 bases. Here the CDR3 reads CASSPDSNHNQPQHF. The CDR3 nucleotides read TGTGCCAGCTCACCAGACTCAAACCACAATCAGCCCCAGCATTTT.

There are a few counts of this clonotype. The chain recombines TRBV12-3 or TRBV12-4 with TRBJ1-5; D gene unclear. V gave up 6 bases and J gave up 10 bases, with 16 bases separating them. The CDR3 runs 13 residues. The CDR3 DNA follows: TGTGCCAGCAGACGCGGCAGTAAAATACCCCAGCATTTT. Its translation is CASRRGSKIPQHF.

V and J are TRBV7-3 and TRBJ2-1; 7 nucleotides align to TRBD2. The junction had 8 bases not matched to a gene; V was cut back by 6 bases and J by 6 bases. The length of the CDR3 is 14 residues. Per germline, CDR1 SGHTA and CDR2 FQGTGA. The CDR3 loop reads CASSSIGGSNEQFF. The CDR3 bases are TGTGCCAGCAGTTCCATCGGGGGGAGCAATGAGCAGTTCTTC.

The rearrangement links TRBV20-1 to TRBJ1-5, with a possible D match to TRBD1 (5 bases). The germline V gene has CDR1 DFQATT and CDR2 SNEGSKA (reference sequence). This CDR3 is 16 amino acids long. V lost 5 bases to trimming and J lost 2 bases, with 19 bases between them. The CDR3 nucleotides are TGCAGTGCTCTCAGGGATGGGGCTGAACGCAATCAGCCCCAGCATTTT. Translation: CSALRDGAERNQPQHF.

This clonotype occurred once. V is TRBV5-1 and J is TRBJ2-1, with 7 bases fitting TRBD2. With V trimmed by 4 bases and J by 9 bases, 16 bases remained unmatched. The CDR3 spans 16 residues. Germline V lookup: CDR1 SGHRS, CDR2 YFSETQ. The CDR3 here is CASSPVFGGRDGEQFF. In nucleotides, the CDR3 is TGCGCCAGCAGCCCGGTTTTCGGGGGGAGGGATGGTGAGCAGTTCTTC. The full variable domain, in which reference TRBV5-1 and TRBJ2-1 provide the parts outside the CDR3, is KAGVTQTPRYLIKTRGQQVTLSCSPISGHRSVSWYQQTPGQGLQFLFEYFSETQRNKGNFPGRFSGRQFSNSRSEMNVSTLELGDSALYLCASSPVFGGRDGEQFFGPGTRLTVL.

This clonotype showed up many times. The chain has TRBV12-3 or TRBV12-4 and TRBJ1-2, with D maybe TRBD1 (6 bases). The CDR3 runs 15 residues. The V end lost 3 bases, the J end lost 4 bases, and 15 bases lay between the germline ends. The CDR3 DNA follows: TGTGCCAGCAGTTTCAGTCCGGGACACCCCTATGGCTACACCTTC. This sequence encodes CASSFSPGHPYGYTF.

The DNA for the CDR3 is TGTGCCAGTAGTCGGGCCCCACCGAATGAAAAACTGTTTTTT. Translation: CASSRAPPNEKLFF. V usage is TRBV19 and J usage is TRBJ1-4; no definite D call. V dropped 5 bases and J dropped 5 bases, with 12 bases sitting between them. CDR1 and CDR2 (germline): LNHDA, SQIVND (reference sequence). The CDR3 is 14 amino acids.

The CDR3 loop is CASSYYDREETQYF. In DNA, the CDR3 is TGTGCCAGCAGTTACTACGACAGGGAAGAGACCCAGTACTTC. The gene calls are TRBV6-2 or TRBV6-3 and TRBJ2-5; 7 bases are a match to TRBD1. The CDR3 sequence is 14 residues long. Germline V lookup: CDR1 MNHEY, CDR2 SVGEGT. Trimming removed 1 base from V and 3 bases from J; junction bases left unmatched: 2.